Following are 6 T cell receptor beta chains from one sample sequenced in a study of shared clonotypes between healthy human individuals. Libraries were prepared by immunoSEQ multiplex PCR; TCRdb keeps only in-frame clonotypes and omits some of them. The table lists more than 550,000 clones, roughly 87% of them singletons, with 34% in the top ten. What was sequenced was memory CD8+ T cells from PBMCs. Subset noted: CD45RO+ cells pooled with CCR7-negative TemRA cells. The source is a young man in good health. Some clones in this sample may be carry-over from other donors' samples.

The rearrangement uses TRBV27 and TRBJ1-2; D is ambiguous. V lost 2 bases and J 2 bases, leaving 9 bases between the germline ends. Germline CDR1 is MNHEY and CDR2 is SMNVEV (reference sequence). The CDR3 runs 14 residues. The CDR3 DNA reads TGTGCCAGCAGTTTACTGGGCAGAAACTATGGCTACACCTTC. Protein: CASSLLGRNYGYTF.

This rearrangement joins TRBV9 to TRBJ1-2; D uncertain. V gave up 1 base and J gave up 7 bases, with 14 bases separating them. The germline V gene has CDR1 SGDLS and CDR2 YYNGEE. The CDR3 runs 14 residues. The CDR3 DNA follows: TGTGCCAGCAGCGTAAGAGGCGGGCTCCTTGGCTACACCTTC. Its protein product is CASSVRGGLLGYTF.

The genes are TRBV5-1 and TRBJ2-3; 7 bases match TRBD1. The CDR3 spans 16 residues. Trimming at V came to 0 bases and at J to 2 bases, leaving 6 bases not matched to a gene. Germline V gene lookup returns CDR1 SGHRS and CDR2 YFSETQ. CDR3 residues: CASSLGTGYSTDTQYF. As DNA, the CDR3 is TGCGCCAGCAGCTTGGGGACAGGCTACTCCACAGATACGCAGTATTTT.

V is TRBV29-1 and J is TRBJ2-2; D not resolved. Trimming removed 1 base from V and 6 bases from J, with 9 bases in between. Germline V gives CDR1 SQVTM, CDR2 ANQGSEA. The CDR3 is made up of 13 amino acids. Here the CDR3 DNA reads TGCAGCGTTGAAGTGGTCACCGCCGGGGAGCTGTTTTTT. Translated: CSVEVVTAGELFF.

The chain employs TRBV19 and TRBJ2-5, with no clear D. The CDR3 length is 14 residues. Germline lookup yields CDR1 LNHDA and CDR2 SQIVND (reference sequence). Trimming stripped 3 bases from V and 2 bases from J, with 10 bases between. CDR3 DNA: TGTGCCAGTAGTATCTATGGGGAACAAGAGACCCAGTACTTC. Its translation is CASSIYGEQETQYF.

The count of this clone is one. The chain uses TRBV4-1 and TRBJ2-1; D unclear. V shed 0 bases and J shed 3 bases, with 6 bases lying between them. The V gene's germline CDR1 is MGHRA and CDR2 YSYEKL. CDR3 length equals 14 residues. The CDR3 region has the DNA TGCGCCAGCAGCCAAGAAAGTGGCTACAATGAGCAGTTCTTC. Translated: CASSQESGYNEQFF.